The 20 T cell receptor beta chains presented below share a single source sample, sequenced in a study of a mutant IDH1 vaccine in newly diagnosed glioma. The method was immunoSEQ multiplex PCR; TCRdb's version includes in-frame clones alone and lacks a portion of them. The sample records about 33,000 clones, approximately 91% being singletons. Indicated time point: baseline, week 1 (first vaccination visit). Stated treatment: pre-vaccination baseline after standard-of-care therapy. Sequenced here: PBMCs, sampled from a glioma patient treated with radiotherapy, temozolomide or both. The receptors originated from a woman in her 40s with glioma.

CDR3 nucleotides: TGTGCCAGCAGAACGAAGGGACAGGTCGTATTTGGCTACACCTTC. Its protein is CASRTKGQVVFGYTF. The chain links TRBV6-5 to TRBJ1-2; TRBD1 matches at 8 bases. Germline CDR1 MNHEY, CDR2 SVGAGI. There are 15 residues in the CDR3. Trimming cost V 6 bases and J 7 bases; bases outside gene matches: 13.

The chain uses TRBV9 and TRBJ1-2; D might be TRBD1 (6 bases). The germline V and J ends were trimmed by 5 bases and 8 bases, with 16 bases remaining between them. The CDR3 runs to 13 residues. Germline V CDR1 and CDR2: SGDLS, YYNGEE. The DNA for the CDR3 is TGTGCCAGCAGGCCAGGGGCAGGGCGGGGCTACACCTTC. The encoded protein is CASRPGAGRGYTF.

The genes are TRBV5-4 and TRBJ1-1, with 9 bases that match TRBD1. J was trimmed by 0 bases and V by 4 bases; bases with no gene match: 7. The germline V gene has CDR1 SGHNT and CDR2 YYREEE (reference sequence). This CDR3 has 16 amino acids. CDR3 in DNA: TGTGCCAGCAGCCCCGGGACAGGGAGAATGAACACTGAAGCTTTCTTT. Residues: CASSPGTGRMNTEAFF.

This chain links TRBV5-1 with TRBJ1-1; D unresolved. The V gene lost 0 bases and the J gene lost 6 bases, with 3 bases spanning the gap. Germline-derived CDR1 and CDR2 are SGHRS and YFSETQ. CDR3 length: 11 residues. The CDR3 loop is CASSLGAEAFF. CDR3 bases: TGCGCCAGCAGCTTGGGAGCTGAAGCTTTCTTT.

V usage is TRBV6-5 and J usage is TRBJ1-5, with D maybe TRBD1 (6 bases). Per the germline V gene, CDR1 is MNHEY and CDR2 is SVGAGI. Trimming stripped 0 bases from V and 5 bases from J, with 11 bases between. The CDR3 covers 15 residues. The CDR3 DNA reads TGTGCCAGCAGTTACTCGGGGGGGGCCGATCAGCCCCAGCATTTT. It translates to CASSYSGGADQPQHF.

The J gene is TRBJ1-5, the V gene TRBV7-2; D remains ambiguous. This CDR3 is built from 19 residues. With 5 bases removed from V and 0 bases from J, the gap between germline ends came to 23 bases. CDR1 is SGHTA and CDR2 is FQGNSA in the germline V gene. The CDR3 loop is CASSALGQFALNSNQPQHF. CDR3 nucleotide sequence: TGTGCCAGCAGCGCCCTAGGTCAGTTCGCTTTGAATAGCAATCAGCCCCAGCATTTT.

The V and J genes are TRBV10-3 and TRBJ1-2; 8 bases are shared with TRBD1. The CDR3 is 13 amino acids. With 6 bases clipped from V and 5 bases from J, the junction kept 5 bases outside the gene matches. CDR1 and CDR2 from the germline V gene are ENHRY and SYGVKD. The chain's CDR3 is CAISRDRNYGYTF. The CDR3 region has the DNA TGTGCCATCAGCCGGGACAGGAATTATGGCTACACCTTC.

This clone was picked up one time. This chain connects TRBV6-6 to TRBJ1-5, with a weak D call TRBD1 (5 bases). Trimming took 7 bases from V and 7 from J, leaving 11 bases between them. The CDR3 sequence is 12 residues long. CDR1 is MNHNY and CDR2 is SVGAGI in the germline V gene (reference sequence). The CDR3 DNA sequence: TGTGCCAGCACTTATACAGGACAGCCCCAGCATTTT. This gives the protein CASTYTGQPQHF.

The CDR3 DNA sequence: TGTGCCAGCAGTTACTCAGGAGCGGGGAGGAACAATGAGCAGTTCTTC. Translation: CASSYSGAGRNNEQFF. V is TRBV6-5 and J is TRBJ2-1; TRBD2 matches 7 bases. V shed 0 bases and J 5 bases; nucleotides not matched to a gene: 7. The V gene's germline CDR1 is MNHEY and CDR2 SVGAGI. The CDR3 runs 16 residues.

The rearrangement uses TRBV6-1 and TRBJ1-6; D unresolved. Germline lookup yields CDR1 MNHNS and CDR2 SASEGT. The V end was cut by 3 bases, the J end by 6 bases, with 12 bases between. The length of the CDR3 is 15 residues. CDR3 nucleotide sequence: TGTGCCAGCAGTGAGCTGACTGTTTCTAATTCACCCCTCCACTTT. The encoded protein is CASSELTVSNSPLHF.

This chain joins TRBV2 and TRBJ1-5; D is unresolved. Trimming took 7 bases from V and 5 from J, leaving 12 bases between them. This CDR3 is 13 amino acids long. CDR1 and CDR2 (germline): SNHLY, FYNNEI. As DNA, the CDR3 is TGTGCCAGCAAGGTGGAGGGAGATCAGCCCCAGCATTTT. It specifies CASKVEGDQPQHF. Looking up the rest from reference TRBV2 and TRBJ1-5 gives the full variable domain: EPEVTQTPSHQVTQMGQEVILRCVPISNHLYFYWYRQILGQKVEFLVSFYNNEISEKSEIFDDQFSVERPDGSNFTLKIRSTKLEDSAMYFCASKVEGDQPQHFGDGTRLSIL.

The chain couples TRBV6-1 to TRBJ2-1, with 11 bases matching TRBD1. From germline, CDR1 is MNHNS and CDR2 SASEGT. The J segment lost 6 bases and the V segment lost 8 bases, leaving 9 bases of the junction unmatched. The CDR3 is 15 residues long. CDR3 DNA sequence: TGTGCCAGCGACCCTGGGACAGGGGGTCCCAATGAGCAGTTCTTC. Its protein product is CASDPGTGGPNEQFF.

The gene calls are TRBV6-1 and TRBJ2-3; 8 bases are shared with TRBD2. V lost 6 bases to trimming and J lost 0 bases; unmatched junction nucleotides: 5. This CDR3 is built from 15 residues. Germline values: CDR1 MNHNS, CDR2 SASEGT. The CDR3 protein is CASRLSGASTDTQYF. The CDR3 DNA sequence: TGTGCCAGCAGGCTTAGCGGGGCGAGCACAGATACGCAGTATTTT.

The CDR3 DNA reads TGTGCCAGCAGTGTGACAGTGAAGAACACTGAAGCTTTCTTT. Translation: CASSVTVKNTEAFF. V usage is TRBV2 and J usage is TRBJ1-1, with a tentative D call TRBD1 (5 bases). CDR1 and CDR2 from the germline V gene are SNHLY and FYNNEI. This CDR3 region has 14 residues. V lost 4 bases to trimming and J lost 1 base, with 10 bases between them.

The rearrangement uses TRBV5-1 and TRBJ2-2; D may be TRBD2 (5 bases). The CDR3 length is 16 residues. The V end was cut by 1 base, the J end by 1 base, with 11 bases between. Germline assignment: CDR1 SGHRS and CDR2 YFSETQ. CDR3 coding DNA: TGCGCCAGCAGCTTGCGTCCCGAGGGGAACACCGGGGAGCTGTTTTTT. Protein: CASSLRPEGNTGELFF.

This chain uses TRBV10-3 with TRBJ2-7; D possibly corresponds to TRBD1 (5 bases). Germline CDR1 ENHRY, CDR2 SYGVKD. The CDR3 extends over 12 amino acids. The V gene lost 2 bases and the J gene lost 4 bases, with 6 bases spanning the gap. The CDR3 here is CAISEKGYEQYF. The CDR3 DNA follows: TGTGCCATCAGTGAGAAGGGGTACGAGCAGTACTTC.

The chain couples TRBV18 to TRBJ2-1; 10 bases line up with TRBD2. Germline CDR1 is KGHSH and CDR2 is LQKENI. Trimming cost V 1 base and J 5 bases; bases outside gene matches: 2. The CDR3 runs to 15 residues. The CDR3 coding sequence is TGTGCCAGCTCACCACTAGCGGGAGGTGACAATGAGCAGTTCTTC. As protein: CASSPLAGGDNEQFF.

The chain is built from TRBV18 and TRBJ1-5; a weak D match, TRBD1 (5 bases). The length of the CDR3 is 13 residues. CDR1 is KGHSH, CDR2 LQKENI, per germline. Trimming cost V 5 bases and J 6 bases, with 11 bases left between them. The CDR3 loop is CASSGGERQPQHF. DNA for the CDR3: TGTGCCAGCTCAGGGGGTGAGCGTCAGCCCCAGCATTTT. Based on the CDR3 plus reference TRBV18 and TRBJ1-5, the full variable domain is NAGVMQNPRHLVRRRGQEARLRCSPMKGHSHVYWYRQLPEEGLKFMVYLQKENIIDESGMPKERFSAEFPKEGPSILRIQQVVRGDSAAYFCASSGGERQPQHFGDGTRLSIL.

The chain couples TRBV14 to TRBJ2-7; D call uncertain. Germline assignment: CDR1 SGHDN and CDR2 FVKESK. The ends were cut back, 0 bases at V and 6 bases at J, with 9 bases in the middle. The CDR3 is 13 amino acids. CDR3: CASSQDLQAEQYF. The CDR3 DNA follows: TGTGCCAGCAGCCAAGATTTGCAGGCCGAGCAGTACTTC.

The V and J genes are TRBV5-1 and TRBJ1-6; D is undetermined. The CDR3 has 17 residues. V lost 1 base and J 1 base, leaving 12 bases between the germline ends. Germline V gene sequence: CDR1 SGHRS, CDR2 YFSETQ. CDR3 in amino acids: CASSLMEGWSYNSPLHF. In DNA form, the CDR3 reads TGCGCCAGCAGCTTGATGGAGGGTTGGTCCTATAATTCACCCCTCCACTTT.